Sequencing of this T cell receptor beta chain was carried out in a study of cytomegalovirus exposure and HLA in healthy donors. Study-wide results and caveats: Per a later analysis, HLA-associated TCR beta chains showed more clonal expansion than other, equally common TCR beta chains. Across donors, most TCRs were seen rarely, yet some public ones were widespread. Within an earlier analysis, most TCR beta V segments proved productive either about 90% or about 30% of the time.

The table lists this clone with a few counts. Its cognate antigen is unknown. The CDR3 covers 15 residues. From germline, CDR1 is SGHDN and CDR2 FVKESK. Deletions cut 5 bases from V and 3 bases from J, with 13 bases between. Primers included in the PCR were 60 Vbeta and 13 Jbeta primers. TCRdb keeps only in-frame clones here, not all; method: immunoSEQ multiplex PCR. Of around 190,000 clones listed, around 75% are singletons. The chain combines TRBV14 with TRBJ2-2; D possibly corresponds to TRBD2 (5 bases). Sequencing was done on a sample of PBMCs. This sequence originates from a female donor in good health and CMV-seronegative. CDR3 loop: CASSAFGVHTGELFF. DNA for the CDR3: TGTGCCAGCAGCGCTTTCGGGGTGCACACCGGGGAGCTGTTTTTT. The entire variable domain, with the rest obtained from reference TRBV14 and TRBJ2-2, is as follows: EAGVTQFPSHSVIEKGQTVTLRCDPISGHDNLYWYRRVMGKEIKFLLHFVKESKQDESGMPNNRFLAERTGGTYSTLKVQPAELEDSGVYFCASSAFGVHTGELFFGEGSRLTVL.